This TCR beta chain was retrieved from a study of glioma-infiltrating T cells. Study conclusions and caveats: Gliomas, especially low-grade, showed above-expected tissue-blood divergence; non-neoplastic patients showed below.

To note about this clonotype: Its antigen is still unknown.

The CDR3 runs to 16 residues. Losses at the gene ends were 4 bases for V and 8 bases for J; bases not matched to a gene: 11. Germline loops: CDR1 LGHDT, CDR2 YNNKEL (reference sequence). Using RNA template, CDR3s of TCR alpha and beta were amplified with iRepertoire arm-PCR. TCRdb fed the multiplex PCR reads into MiXCR, producing one record per CDR3 protein. The sample yields roughly 130,000 distinct CDR3 sequences, 24% seen once. What was sequenced was glioma tissue, nonneoplastic brain tissue, or PBMCs (not recorded which). The J gene is TRBJ1-6, the V gene TRBV3-1; the match to TRBD1 covers 7 bases. The receptor comes from a human donor with low-grade glioma or glioblastoma, undergoing nonglioma brain surgery, or in good health (not recorded which). CDR3 in amino acids: CASSPRKTGRDSPLHF. The DNA of the CDR3 is TGTGCCAGCAGCCCCCGTAAGACAGGGAGGGATTCACCCCTCCACTTT.